The 8 T cell receptor beta chains given below trace back to one sample, sequenced in a study of a mutant IDH1 vaccine in newly diagnosed glioma. These receptors are not linked to any known antigen. Noted time point: week 5, during vaccination. Vaccine doses each comprised 300 ug of mutant IDH1 20-mer peptide, with topical imiquimod. TCRdb's copy holds only in-frame clones and misses some; the assay was immunoSEQ multiplex PCR. This repertoire shows 40,000 or so clones, about 89% found once; its top ten account for roughly 2.6%. The sequencing here drew on PBMCs, taken from a glioma patient whose treatment included an IDH1 peptide vaccine. The receptors derive from a man over 45 with glioma.

This sequence joins TRBV2 and TRBJ2-7; D not certain. There are 11 residues in the CDR3. The germline CDR1 and CDR2 sequences are SNHLY and FYNNEI. Trimming cost V 4 bases and J 3 bases, with 4 bases left between them. CDR3 coding DNA: TGTGCCAGCAGTGGACACTACGAGCAGTACTTC. Translation: CASSGHYEQYF.

The chain links TRBV5-1 to TRBJ2-5, with 8 bases aligning to TRBD1. V was pared by 3 bases and J by 5 bases, with 9 bases of the junction left unmatched. Germline loops: CDR1 SGHRS, CDR2 YFSETQ. The CDR3 totals 15 residues. CDR3 loop: CASSWDRLLSETQYF. In nucleotides, the CDR3 is TGCGCCAGCAGCTGGGACAGGTTGTTGTCGGAGACCCAGTACTTC.

The rearrangement joins TRBV4-2 to TRBJ2-5; D call uncertain. Gene TRBJ2-7 matches the end of the DNA better, so the J call may be wrong. The germline CDR1 and CDR2 sequences are LGHNA and YNFKEQ. The CDR3 loop spans 17 amino acids. The CDR3 nucleotides read TGTGCCAGCAGCCAAGAAAGTACGCGGTTGGCGCACTACGAGCAGTACTTC. Translating it yields CASSQESTRLAHYEQYF.

V usage is TRBV27 and J usage is TRBJ1-5; D possibly corresponds to TRBD1 (5 bases). Germline V lookup: CDR1 MNHEY, CDR2 SMNVEV (reference sequence). The CDR3 length is 13 residues. The V and J ends lost 2 bases and 4 bases respectively, with 6 bases between them. For the CDR3, the DNA is TGTGCCAGCAGTTTAAGACAGAATCAGCCCCAGCATTTT. Protein: CASSLRQNQPQHF.

This rearrangement joins TRBV4-1 to TRBJ2-3; 9 bases line up with TRBD1. The V segment lost 3 bases and the J segment 6 bases; nucleotides outside the gene matches: 7. Germline CDR1 and CDR2: MGHRA and YSYEKL. This CDR3 contains 15 residues. CDR3 sequence (DNA): TGCGCCAGCAGCCAGTACAGGGGGCTGACGGATACGCAGTATTTT. Its translation is CASSQYRGLTDTQYF.

This chain joins TRBV9 and TRBJ2-1; unclear D gene. The CDR3 covers 15 residues. Trimming stripped 0 bases from V and 1 base from J, with 8 bases between. Looked up from germline, CDR1 is SGDLS and CDR2 is YYNGEE. Written as DNA, the CDR3 is TGTGCCAGCAGCGTAGGCGGTGGTTCCTACAATGAGCAGTTCTTC. As protein: CASSVGGGSYNEQFF.

The count of this clone is one. The V and J genes are TRBV19 and TRBJ1-6; a weak D match, TRBD1 (5 bases). This CDR3 contains 14 residues. Trimming took off 7 bases at V and 8 bases at J, with 15 bases between the two ends. Germline V gene sequence: CDR1 LNHDA, CDR2 SQIVND (reference sequence). The CDR3 is CASNPGRLDSPLHF. The CDR3 nucleotides read TGTGCCAGTAACCCAGGGCGATTGGATTCACCCCTCCACTTT.

This clone was observed a single time. The chain employs TRBV7-8 and TRBJ2-2; D is unresolved. Germline CDR1 is SGHVS and CDR2 is FQNEAQ. The ends were cut back, 0 bases at V and 8 bases at J, with 7 bases in the middle. CDR3 length: 13 amino acids. The CDR3 DNA follows: TGTGCCAGCAGCTTAGCGCTCCTGGGGGAGCTGTTTTTT. Encoded protein: CASSLALLGELFF.